These 2 T cell receptor beta chains came from one sample sequenced in a study of T cell responses to AZD1222 COVID-19 vaccine. This table comes from immunoSEQ multiplex PCR, and its TCRdb copy is limited to in-frame clones, with some not included. Counted here are approximately 81,000 clones, under 95% occurring once; the ten biggest clones make up 3.5% to 5%. Sequencing used peripheral blood, obtained on day 0 of MenACWY control vaccination. These receptors all come from an adult in good health.

The chain joins TRBV30 to TRBJ2-7; 7 bases match TRBD1. Looked up from germline, CDR1 is GTSNPN and CDR2 is SVGIG (reference sequence). Trimming removed 3 bases from V and 6 bases from J; junction bases left unmatched: 8. CDR3 length: 13 residues. The CDR3 loop reads CAWSTGEGLEQYF. Written as DNA, the CDR3 is TGTGCCTGGAGCACAGGGGAAGGTCTCGAGCAGTACTTC.

The chain uses TRBV30 and TRBJ2-2, with D tentatively TRBD1 or TRBD2 (5 bases each). Germline CDR1 reads GTSNPN; CDR2 reads SVGIG (reference sequence). V was clipped by 5 bases and J by 5 bases, with 21 bases between them. This CDR3 is 16 amino acids long. This chain's CDR3 is CAWLKGTVVFTGELFF. The CDR3 DNA reads TGTGCCTGGCTTAAGGGGACGGTGGTGTTTACCGGGGAGCTGTTTTTT.